One sample yielded the 11 T cell receptor beta chains listed below, sequenced in a study of OX40 agonist ivuxolimab in advanced cancers. Profiled with immunoSEQ multiplex PCR; TCRdb holds only in-frame clones, not every one. The sample lists tens of thousands of clones, about nine tenths occurring once. The input for sequencing was CD4+ or CD8+ T cells sorted from blood, taken in a trial of the OX40 agonist ivuxolimab. These TCRs come from an adult with an advanced solid tumor such as melanoma, head and neck, liver or kidney cancer.

This chain joins TRBV11-2 and TRBJ2-3; TRBD2 matches 13 bases. CDR3 size: 15 residues. Losses at the gene ends were 7 bases for V and 4 bases for J; bases not matched to a gene: 5. Looked up from germline, CDR1 is SGHAT and CDR2 is FQNNGV. The CDR3 protein is CASTRTSGGADTQYF. In nucleotides, the CDR3 is TGTGCCAGCACCCGGACTAGCGGGGGCGCAGATACGCAGTATTTT.

This clone turned up a few times. This chain connects TRBV9 to TRBJ2-6; 10 nucleotides match TRBD2. This CDR3 region has 18 residues. V was pared by 1 base and J by 1 base, with 5 bases of the junction left unmatched. Germline V gene sequence: CDR1 SGDLS, CDR2 YYNGEE. CDR3 sequence (DNA): TGTGCCAGCAGCGTAAGGACTAGCGGACCGTCTGGGGCCAACGTCCTGACTTTC. Its translation: CASSVRTSGPSGANVLTF.

This chain joins TRBV5-5 and TRBJ1-2; tentatively, D is TRBD1 (5 bases). This CDR3 has 13 amino acids. V lost 2 bases to trimming and J lost 8 bases, with 13 bases between them. From germline, CDR1 is SGHKS and CDR2 YYEKEE (reference sequence). CDR3: CASSFRDGQGYTF. For the CDR3, the DNA is TGTGCCAGCAGCTTCCGGGACGGTCAAGGCTACACCTTC.

V gene TRBV7-8 combines with J gene TRBJ2-7; no definite D call. Trimming stripped 3 bases from V and 2 bases from J, with 14 bases between. In germline, CDR1 is SGHVS, CDR2 FQNEAQ. CDR3 length equals 15 residues. The CDR3 spells CASSFHRDPTYEQYF. The CDR3 coding sequence is TGTGCCAGCAGCTTCCACAGAGATCCTACCTACGAGCAGTACTTC.

The genes are TRBV5-4 and TRBJ2-7; D perhaps matches TRBD2 (7 bases). The CDR3 has 16 residues. In germline, CDR1 is SGHNT, CDR2 YYREEE (reference sequence). V was cut by 2 bases and J by 0 bases, with 15 bases left in between. The CDR3 DNA sequence: TGTGCCAGCAGCTTAGGGGGGGGGAGGAACTCCTACGAGCAGTACTTC. Its translation is CASSLGGGRNSYEQYF.

The CDR3 coding sequence is TGCGCCAGCAGTCAAAGCGGGAGCTGCCACAATGAGCAGTTCTTC. It yields the protein CASSQSGSCHNEQFF. The rearrangement links TRBV23-1 to TRBJ2-1; 8 bases match TRBD2. TRBV23-1 is flagged as an ORF with uncertain function. Trimming at V came to 2 bases and at J to 5 bases, leaving 5 bases not matched to a gene. There are 15 residues in the CDR3.

The chain is built from TRBV6-6 and TRBJ2-5; D unresolved. CDR1 is MNHNY, CDR2 SVGAGI, per germline (reference sequence). The CDR3 is 11 amino acids. Trimming left V 8 bases short and J 2 bases short, with 6 bases between. The chain's CDR3 is CASAQQETQYF. The CDR3 DNA reads as TGTGCCAGCGCGCAACAAGAGACCCAGTACTTC.

The chain employs TRBV6-4 and TRBJ2-2, with 9 bases that match TRBD1. CDR1 and CDR2 from the germline V gene are MRHNA and SNTAGT. The CDR3 is 14 amino acids. The junction had 2 bases not matched to a gene; V was cut back by 6 bases and J by 3 bases. The CDR3 reads CASRRTGDTGELFF. Here the CDR3 DNA reads TGTGCCAGCAGGCGGACAGGGGACACCGGGGAGCTGTTTTTT.

The rearrangement joins TRBV5-1 to TRBJ2-4, with D unresolved. Trimming shortened V by 3 bases and J by 1 base, and 8 bases separated the two germline ends. The CDR3 runs 14 residues. Germline CDR1 and CDR2: SGHRS and YFSETQ. CDR3 amino acids: CASSSSGAKNIQYF. The CDR3 nucleotides are TGCGCCAGCAGCTCGTCCGGGGCCAAAAACATTCAGTACTTC.

The J gene is TRBJ2-4, the V gene TRBV28; 10 nucleotides align to TRBD2. Trimming took 6 bases from V and 4 from J; bases not matched to a gene: 6. Germline V CDR1 and CDR2: MDHEN, SYDVKM. This CDR3 is 15 amino acids long. Here the CDR3 DNA reads TGTGCCAGCAGCCAAGCGGGGGGGCGGAAAAACATTCAGTACTTC. Protein sequence: CASSQAGGRKNIQYF. The entire variable domain, with the rest obtained from reference TRBV28 and TRBJ2-4, is as follows: DVKVTQSSRYLVKRTGEKVFLECVQDMDHENMFWYRQDPGLGLRLIYFSYDVKMKEKGDIPEGYSVSREKKERFSLILESASTNQTSMYLCASSQAGGRKNIQYFGAGTRLSVL.

The rearrangement joins TRBV19 to TRBJ1-5, with D possibly matching TRBD1 (6 bases). The CDR3 extends over 14 amino acids. Germline values: CDR1 LNHDA, CDR2 SQIVND (reference sequence). Trimming removed 5 bases at V and 4 bases at J, with 12 bases between. The CDR3 nucleotides are TGTGCCAGTAGTGCGGACAGTATAAATCAGCCCCAGCATTTT. Translating it yields CASSADSINQPQHF.